This T cell receptor (beta chain) appears in the sequencing data of a study of PD-1 and CTLA-4 blockade in melanoma. Per germline, CDR1 SNHLY and CDR2 FYNNEI. The CDR3 has 14 residues. Trimming cost V 3 bases and J 0 bases, with 9 bases left between them. Sequenced by immunoSEQ multiplex PCR; TCRdb stores in-frame clones only, minus some. The repertoire includes tens of thousands of clones, about 87% of them detected once, and approximately 7.8% sits in the top ten. The material sequenced was CD8+ T cells from peripheral blood, taken before anti-PD-1 treatment. The J gene is TRBJ2-7, the V gene TRBV2, with a possible D match to TRBD2 (6 bases). The sequence derives from a human donor with melanoma. The CDR3 loop is CASSDAGTSYEQYF. CDR3 DNA sequence: TGTGCCAGCAGTGACGCGGGAACCTCCTACGAGCAGTACTTC.